The 7 T cell receptor beta chains below come from one sample, sequenced in a study of siplizumab effects on memory and regulatory T cells. Assay: immunoSEQ multiplex PCR; the TCRdb copy retains only in-frame clones and omits some. Of 55,000 to 65,000 clones listed, around 97% were seen once; the top ten hold 0.9% to 1.2%. Sequences were obtained from naive CD8+ T cells sorted from blood. The source of these receptors is a human donor in good health.

The chain has TRBV21-1 and TRBJ1-5; TRBD1 is the table's D call, not checked against the DNA. TRBV21-1 is a known pseudogene. This CDR3 has 16 amino acids. The CDR3: CASSNDLDRGGQPQHF. CDR3 DNA sequence: TGTGCCAGCAGCAACGACTTGGACAGGGGTGGTCAGCCCCAGCATTTT.

The chain carries TRBV27 and TRBJ1-1; D remains unclear. Germline V gene lookup returns CDR1 MNHEY and CDR2 SMNVEV (reference sequence). The V and J ends lost 4 bases and 0 bases respectively, with 9 bases between them. This CDR3 has 14 amino acids. The CDR3 coding sequence is TGTGCCAGCAGTTCGGACCTCTTGAACACTGAAGCTTTCTTT. It codes for CASSSDLLNTEAFF.

The V call is TRBV7-2, the J call TRBJ2-7; D may be TRBD2 (6 bases). The CDR3 totals 13 residues. V shed 3 bases and J shed 4 bases, with 10 bases lying between them. CDR1 is SGHTA, CDR2 FQGNSA, per germline. CDR3 loop: CASSFEGRYEQYF. For the CDR3, the DNA is TGTGCCAGCAGCTTCGAGGGGAGGTACGAGCAGTACTTC.

The CDR3 loop reads CASSHPGLASGELFF. The CDR3 DNA reads as TGCGCCAGCAGCCACCCGGGACTAGCGTCGGGGGAGCTGTTTTTT. The J gene is TRBJ2-2, the V gene TRBV4-1; 10 bases map to TRBD2. The V gene end was trimmed by 3 bases and the J gene end by 8 bases; junction bases not matched to a gene: 6. Germline-derived CDR1 and CDR2 are MGHRA and YSYEKL. The CDR3 has 15 residues.

Points on this clone: One end of the junction is discordant with germline, which a read error may explain. This chain connects TRBV30 to TRBJ1-4; perhaps TRBD1 as D (5 bases). Germline CDR1 GTSNPN, CDR2 SVGIG (reference sequence). This CDR3 region has 13 residues. CDR3 DNA sequence: TGTGCCTGGGGTGTCTGGGGGGACGAAAAACTGTTTTTT. Its translation is CAWGVWGDEKLFF.

This chain connects TRBV28 to TRBJ2-1; 7 positions agree with TRBD1. V shed 6 bases and J 2 bases; nucleotides not matched to a gene: 7. CDR3 size: 15 residues. Germline CDR1 MDHEN, CDR2 SYDVKM. The CDR3 sequence is CASSQTGFTYNEQFF. DNA of the CDR3: TGTGCCAGCAGCCAGACAGGGTTCACCTACAATGAGCAGTTCTTC.

The sample holds one count of this clone. The chain is built from TRBV6-1 and TRBJ1-2, with D possibly being TRBD1 (5 bases). Deletions cut 7 bases from V and 10 bases from J, with 13 bases between. From germline, CDR1 is MNHNS and CDR2 SASEGT. The CDR3 consists of 11 residues. The CDR3 sequence is CASTGGADYTF. The CDR3 DNA sequence: TGTGCCAGCACTGGAGGGGCAGACTACACCTTC.